Listed here are 2 T cell receptor beta chains from one sample, sequenced in a study of human T cells and chemical hapten exposure. Indicated time point: patch test 3, about 24 weeks after DPC sensitization. Treatment reported: therapeutic diphenylcyclopropenone sensitization with weekly scalp DPC. MiXCR, run by TCRdb on the RACE reads, gives a single entry per CDR3 protein. The sample has about 82,000 distinct CDR3 sequences; roughly 13% are singletons. This sample comprised whole blood, obtained in connection with sensitization to the hapten diphenylcyclopropenone (DPC). The receptors were gathered from a woman aged 50 to 60 with alopecia areata. Some clones in this sample may be carry-over from other donors' samples.

This clonotype was detected many times. The chain uses TRBV12-3 or TRBV12-4 and TRBJ2-5; 8 bases line up with TRBD1. V dropped 5 bases and J dropped 5; count of bases not matched to a gene: 7. This CDR3 comprises 14 residues. For the CDR3, the DNA is TGTGCCAGCAGTGAACAGGGGGGCCTGGAGACCCAGTACTTC. It translates to CASSEQGGLETQYF.

This rearrangement joins TRBV20-1 to TRBJ2-4; TRBD2 aligns across 10 bases. This CDR3 comprises 16 residues. Trimming took 2 bases from V and 8 from J; bases not matched to a gene: 12. Germline V gene lookup returns CDR1 DFQATT and CDR2 SNEGSKA (reference sequence). The CDR3, as DNA: TGCAGTGCTAGATCTGAAGCGGGAGGGCTTCGTGACATTCAGTACTTC. It specifies CSARSEAGGLRDIQYF.